These T cell receptor beta chains were read from a single sample in a study of human T cells and chemical hapten exposure. TCRdb re-called the RACE reads with MiXCR, one entry per CDR3 protein. The sample lists roughly 30,000 distinct CDR3 sequences, 8% to 10% occurring once. Here the sequenced sample was whole blood, taken in connection with sensitization to the hapten diphenylcyclopropenone (DPC). The source is a man aged 25 to 40 with alopecia areata. Some clones in this sample may be carry-over from other donors' samples. Each CDR3 is given with its conserved first and last residue. The D gene is left open where the match is weak. Size is omitted from some rows. Given values are once, few, many or a class for expanded clones.

clone_size	d_call	v_call	j_call	cdr3_nt	cdr3_aa
many	-	TRBV18	TRBJ1-4	TGTGCCAGCTCACTGCTTCGGACGGGGTTGGAGGAAAAACTGTTTTTT	CASSLLRTGLEEKLFF
many	-	TRBV28	TRBJ2-5	TGTGCCAGCAGCCCCCGGAACAACCAAGAGACCCAGTACTTC	CASSPRNNQETQYF
-	TRBD2	TRBV18	TRBJ2-1	TGTGCCAGCTCTTCGAACCAGATGGGACTAGCGGGAGCCAATGAGCAGTTCTTC	CASSSNQMGLAGANEQFF
-	-	TRBV6-2/TRBV6-3	TRBJ2-5	TGTGCCAGCAGTGGATTGGGTGGTCGGCAAGAGACCCAGTACTTC	CASSGLGGRQETQYF
many	TRBD2	TRBV11-2	TRBJ2-1	TGTGCCAGCAGCCTTAGCGGGCCCTACAATGAGCAGTTCTTC	CASSLSGPYNEQFF
-	TRBD1	TRBV7-2	TRBJ2-7	TGTGCCAGCAGCTTAGCAGCAGGGGGCAAGTACTTC	CASSLAAGGKYF
few	-	TRBV29-1	TRBJ2-7	TGCAGCGTTAGGACAACCAGCTCCTACGAGCAGTACTTC	CSVRTTSSYEQYF
many	-	TRBV6-2/TRBV6-3	TRBJ1-2	TGTGCCAGCAGCCTCGAGAACTATGGCTACACCTTC	CASSLENYGYTF
-	TRBD2	TRBV11-3	TRBJ2-1	TGTGCCAGCAGCTCCCCATCTAGCGGGAAGATCCACAATGAGCAGTTCTTC	CASSSPSSGKIHNEQFF
once	TRBD1	TRBV5-1	TRBJ2-7	TGCGCCAGCAGCTCGACAGGGGGCTCCGGCGAGCAGTACTTC	CASSSTGGSGEQYF
few	-	TRBV6-2/TRBV6-3	TRBJ1-1	TGTGCCAGCAGTTACAACCCAGGGGCGATAGAAATGAACACTGAAGCTTTCTTT	CASSYNPGAIEMNTEAFF
many	TRBD2	TRBV12-3/TRBV12-4	TRBJ2-3	TGTGCCAGCAGGTCGGGAGGCGGGGCGACGGGCACAGATACGCAGTATTTT	CASRSGGGATGTDTQYF
many	TRBD1	TRBV6-6	TRBJ1-5	TGTGCCAGCACTTTGACAGGGAACAATCAGCCCCAGCATTTT	CASTLTGNNQPQHF
-	-	TRBV20-1	TRBJ2-5	TGCAGTGTCGGGGGGCCTAAAGAGACCCAGTACTTC	CSVGGPKETQYF
many	-	TRBV11-2	TRBJ2-1	TGTGCCAGCAGCTTAGGGGGTTTTGGTTCCTACAATGAGCAGTTCTTC	CASSLGGFGSYNEQFF
-	TRBD1	TRBV7-3	TRBJ2-5	TGTGCCAGCAGCCCCGGACAGGGGGCCGCGACCCAGTACTTC	CASSPGQGAATQYF
many	-	TRBV4-2	TRBJ2-6	TGTGCCAGCAGCCAAGAGGCATGGGCTTCTGGGGCCAACGTCCTGACTTTC	CASSQEAWASGANVLTF
few	-	TRBV29-1	TRBJ2-7	TGCAGCGTTGGGGTTGGTGTCTACGAGCAGTACTTC	CSVGVGVYEQYF
-	TRBD1	TRBV20-1	TRBJ2-3	TGCAGTGCTTTCCCTCGGGACAGGGAACGCACAGATACGCAGTATTTT	CSAFPRDRERTDTQYF
many	-	TRBV27	TRBJ2-3	TGTGCCAGCAGTTTAGGCGGGCGGTATAGCACAGATACGCAGTATTTT	CASSLGGRYSTDTQYF
few	TRBD2	TRBV6-5	TRBJ2-3	TGTGCCAGCAGCCCCTCGACTAGCGGCACAGATACGCAGTATTTT	CASSPSTSGTDTQYF
many	-	TRBV3-1	TRBJ2-7	TGTGCCAGCAGTTTAGGGGCCTACGAGCAGTACTTC	CASSLGAYEQYF
-	TRBD2	TRBV29-1	TRBJ2-2	TGCAGCGTTCCCACTAGCGGGAACACCGGGGAGCTGTTTTTT	CSVPTSGNTGELFF
-	-	TRBV6-5	TRBJ1-2	TGTGCCAGCAGTTGCTCCGCGACGGGGTATGGCTACACCTTC	CASSCSATGYGYTF
many	-	TRBV5-1	TRBJ2-2	TGCGCCAGCAGCTTGGCCTTCGGGGGGACAGCCGGGGAGCTGTTTTTT	CASSLAFGGTAGELFF
-	TRBD2	TRBV12-3/TRBV12-4	TRBJ2-7	TGTGCCAGCAGCCAGCTAGCGGGGACCTACGAGCAGTACTTC	CASSQLAGTYEQYF
many	-	TRBV20-1	TRBJ2-3	TGCAGTGCTCCACCCTCCGAACGGGGCTCGGATACGCAGTATTTT	CSAPPSERGSDTQYF
few	TRBD2	TRBV14	TRBJ2-7	TGTGCCAGCAGCCCCTCCCTTGCGGGAGGCGAGCAGTACTTC	CASSPSLAGGEQYF
many	-	TRBV3-1	TRBJ2-7	TGTGCCAGCGGACTGACCCGGACTCAACCCGTCTTC	CASGLTRTQPVF
many	TRBD1	TRBV11-3	TRBJ2-7	TGTGCCAGCAGCTTAGGTTCGGCAGGGGGATACTACGAGCAGTACTTC	CASSLGSAGGYYEQYF
many	-	TRBV6-2/TRBV6-3	TRBJ1-4	TGTGCCAGCAGTCGGGACGGACTTGCAACTAATGAAAAACTGTTTTTT	CASSRDGLATNEKLFF
many	-	TRBV27	TRBJ1-5	TGTGCCAGCAGTTTAGCCGGAATTAGCAATCAGCCCCAGCATTTT	CASSLAGISNQPQHF
many	-	TRBV29-1	TRBJ1-1	TGCAGCGTCGATCAGGGAGATGGCACTGAAGCTTTCTTT	CSVDQGDGTEAFF
many	-	TRBV18	TRBJ2-5	TGTGCCAGCTCACCACGGGAAGAGACCCAGTACTTC	CASSPREETQYF
-	-	TRBV9	TRBJ2-4	TGTGCCAGCAGCACGTCGCCCCTGAACATTCAGTACTTC	CASSTSPLNIQYF
few	TRBD1	TRBV19	TRBJ2-1	TGTGCCAGTAGTGGGAACAGGGGGCTAAGCTCCTACAATGAGCAGTTCTTC	CASSGNRGLSSYNEQFF
few	TRBD2	TRBV19	TRBJ2-3	TGTGCCAGTAGTAGCGGGGGGGCAGCAGATACGCAGTATTTT	CASSSGGAADTQYF
many	-	TRBV7-2	TRBJ1-1	TGTGCCAGCAGACTAACAGGGATGAACACTGAAGCTTTCTTT	CASRLTGMNTEAFF
medium-sized	-	TRBV29-1	TRBJ1-1	TGCAGCGTTTTTTCGAGCAGGGATACCACTGAAGCTTTCTTT	CSVFSSRDTTEAFF
-	TRBD1	TRBV6-5	TRBJ1-1	TGTGCCAGCAGTTCGGACAGGGGGGACACTGAAGCTTTCTTT	CASSSDRGDTEAFF
few	TRBD2	TRBV20-1	TRBJ2-7	TGCAGTGCCCACCGGGCTAGCGGGAGTGGGCGCTACGAGCAGTACTTC	CSAHRASGSGRYEQYF
medium-sized	-	TRBV2	TRBJ1-6	TGTGCCAGCAGTGAAAACAAGAATTCACCCCTCCACTTT	CASSENKNSPLHF
-	-	TRBV15	TRBJ2-5	TGTGCCACCAGCAGGGAGATATCTGGTCGGGAGACCCAGTACTTC	CATSREISGRETQYF
-	TRBD1	TRBV29-1	TRBJ1-4	TGCAGCGGAACAGGGGGAAGTGAAAAACTGTTTTTT	CSGTGGSEKLFF
many	-	TRBV7-2	TRBJ2-4	TGTGCCAGCAGCTCAACCCACCTAGCCAAAAACATTCAGTACTTC	CASSSTHLAKNIQYF